This T cell receptor (beta chain) was obtained from a study of T cell responses to AZD1222 COVID-19 vaccine. CDR1 is SGHRS and CDR2 is YFSETQ in the germline V gene. V lost 3 bases to trimming and J lost 7 bases, with 20 bases between them. The CDR3 runs 15 residues. Using immunoSEQ multiplex PCR, the repertoire was profiled, and TCRdb retains in-frame clones only, with some absent. The table has some 60,000 clones, 75% to 90% seen once; the top ten hold 5% to 6.5%. The chain recombines TRBV5-1 with TRBJ2-7; maybe TRBD2 (8 bases). The origin of this receptor is an adult who received the AZD1222 COVID-19 vaccine. The specimen comprised peripheral blood, sampled 28 days after the second AZD1222 dose. CDR3 in DNA: TGCGCCAGCAGCTCCCGGGACAGCGGGAGAAGTGAGCAGTACTTC. It encodes CASSSRDSGRSEQYF. Combining the CDR3 with reference TRBV5-1 and TRBJ2-7 gives the whole variable domain KAGVTQTPRYLIKTRGQQVTLSCSPISGHRSVSWYQQTPGQGLQFLFEYFSETQRNKGNFPGRFSGRQFSNSRSEMNVSTLELGDSALYLCASSSRDSGRSEQYFGPGTRLTVT.